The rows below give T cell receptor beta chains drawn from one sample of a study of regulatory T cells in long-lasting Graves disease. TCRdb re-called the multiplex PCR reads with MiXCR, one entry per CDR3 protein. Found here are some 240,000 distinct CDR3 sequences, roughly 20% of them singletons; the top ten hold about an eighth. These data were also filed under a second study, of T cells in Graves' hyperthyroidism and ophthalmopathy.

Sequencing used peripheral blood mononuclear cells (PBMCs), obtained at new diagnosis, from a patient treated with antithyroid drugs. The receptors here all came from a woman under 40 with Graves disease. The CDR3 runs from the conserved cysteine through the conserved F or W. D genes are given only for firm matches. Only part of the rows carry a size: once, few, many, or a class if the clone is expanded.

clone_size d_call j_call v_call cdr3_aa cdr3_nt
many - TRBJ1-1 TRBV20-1 CSARDRSVF TGCAGTGCTAGAGATAGGTCAGTCTTT
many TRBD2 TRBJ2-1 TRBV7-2 CASSLVGGSSYNEQFF TGTGCCAGCAGCTTAGTCGGCGGGAGCTCCTACAATGAGCAGTTCTTC
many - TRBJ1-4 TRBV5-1 CASSREGVNEKLFF TGCGCCAGCAGCCGCGAAGGGGTTAATGAAAAACTGTTTTTT
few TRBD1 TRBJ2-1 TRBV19 CASSIGTGGDEQFF TGTGCCAGTAGTATCGGGACAGGGGGGGATGAGCAGTTCTTC
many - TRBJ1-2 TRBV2 CASSEAGAGISVTYTF TGTGCCAGCAGTGAAGCTGGGGCAGGCATCTCGGTAACCTACACCTTC
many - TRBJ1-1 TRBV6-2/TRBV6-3 CASSLQGNTEAFF TGTGCCAGCAGTTTACAGGGGAACACTGAAGCTTTCTTT
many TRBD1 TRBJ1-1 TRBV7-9 CASSSGTGGTLNTEAFF TGTGCCAGCAGCTCCGGGACAGGGGGGACCCTGAACACTGAAGCTTTCTTT
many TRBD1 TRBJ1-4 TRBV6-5 CASSYSTGQGRNEKLFF TGTGCCAGCAGTTACTCCACGGGACAGGGTCGGAATGAAAAACTGTTTTTT
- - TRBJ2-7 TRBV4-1 CASSQVGRVSYEQYF TGCGCCAGCAGCCAAGTAGGTAGAGTCTCCTACGAGCAGTACTTC
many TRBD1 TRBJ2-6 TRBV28 CASSIIYRDRGYSGANVLTF TGTGCCAGCAGTATCATTTACCGGGACAGGGGCTACTCTGGGGCCAACGTCCTGACTTTC
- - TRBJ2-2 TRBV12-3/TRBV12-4 CASSSWTAGNTGELFF TGTGCCAGCAGCTCCTGGACCGCCGGGAACACCGGGGAGCTGTTTTTT
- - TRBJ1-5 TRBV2 CASTKDAALHQPQHF TGTGCCAGCACCAAAGACGCAGCTCTCCATCAGCCCCAGCATTTT
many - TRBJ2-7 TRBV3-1 CASSQDQFYEQYF TGTGCCAGCAGCCAGGACCAATTTTACGAGCAGTACTTC
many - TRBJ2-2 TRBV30 CAWSVRTGELFF TGTGCCTGGAGTGTACGAACCGGGGAGCTGTTTTTT
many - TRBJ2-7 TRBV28 CASEGVTYEQYF TGTGCCAGCGAGGGGGTAACCTACGAGCAGTACTTC
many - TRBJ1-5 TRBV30 CAWSRVDSQPQHF TGTGCCTGGAGTAGAGTCGATTCCCAGCCCCAGCATTTT
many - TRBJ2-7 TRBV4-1 CASSPVGGNEQYF TGCGCCAGCAGCCCGGTCGGAGGGAACGAGCAGTACTTC
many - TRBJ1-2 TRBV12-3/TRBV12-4 CASSPVDGYTF TGTGCCAGCTCCCCCGTGGATGGCTACACCTTC
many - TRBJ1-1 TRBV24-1 CATSESQGRPEAFF TGTGCCACCAGTGAAAGCCAGGGTAGGCCTGAAGCTTTCTTT
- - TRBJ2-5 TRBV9 CASSVGIQETQYF TGTGCCAGCAGCGTAGGAATCCAAGAGACCCAGTACTTC
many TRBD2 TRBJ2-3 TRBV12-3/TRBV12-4 CASSVGGDKDTQYF TGTGCCAGCAGCGTGGGGGGGGATAAGGATACGCAGTATTTT
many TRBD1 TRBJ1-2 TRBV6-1 CASSEMWTGYGYTF TGTGCCAGCAGTGAAATGTGGACAGGCTATGGCTACACCTTC
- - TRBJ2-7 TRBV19 CASSRDLDYEQYF TGTGCCAGTAGCAGGGACCTGGACTACGAGCAGTACTTC
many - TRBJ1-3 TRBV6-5 CASSSPETFPWGNTIYF TGTGCCAGCAGTTCCCCGGAGACTTTCCCTTGGGGAAACACCATATATTTT
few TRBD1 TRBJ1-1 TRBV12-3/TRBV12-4 CASSLGTGRPKNTEAFF TGTGCCAGCAGTTTAGGGACAGGGCGACCCAAGAACACTGAAGCTTTCTTT
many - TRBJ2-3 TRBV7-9 CASSLVGTTTDTQYF TGTGCCAGCAGCTTAGTGGGGACGACCACAGATACGCAGTATTTT
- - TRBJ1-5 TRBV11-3 CASTLQGYQPQHF TGTGCCAGCACCTTACAGGGCTATCAGCCCCAGCATTTT
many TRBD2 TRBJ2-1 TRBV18 CASSPRGGGDNEQFF TGTGCCAGCTCACCGAGAGGCGGGGGGGACAATGAGCAGTTCTTC
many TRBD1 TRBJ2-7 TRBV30 CAWSVPGGAGEQYF TGTGCCTGGAGTGTCCCAGGGGGCGCGGGGGAGCAGTACTTC
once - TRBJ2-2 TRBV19 CASSYTGSGELFF TGTGCCAGTAGTTATACGGGATCCGGGGAGCTGTTTTTT
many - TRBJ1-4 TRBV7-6 CASSLVGGNEKLFF TGTGCCAGCAGCTTAGTGGGGGGGAATGAAAAACTGTTTTTT
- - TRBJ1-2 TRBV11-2 CASSPTWATGYTF TGTGCCAGCAGCCCCACCTGGGCGACTGGCTACACCTTC
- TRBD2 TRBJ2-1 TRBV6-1 CATALAGGDYEQFF TGTGCCACCGCACTAGCGGGAGGAGATTATGAGCAGTTCTTC
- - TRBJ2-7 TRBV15 CATSRAGPGAYEQYF TGTGCCACCAGCAGAGCCGGGCCGGGGGCCTACGAGCAGTACTTC
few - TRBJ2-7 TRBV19 CASSMSRGSNEQYF TGTGCCAGTAGTATGAGTCGGGGCAGCAACGAGCAGTACTTC
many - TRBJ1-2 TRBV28 CASSLRQGYTF TGTGCCAGCAGTCTCCGACAGGGCTACACCTTC
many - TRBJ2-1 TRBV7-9 CASLIQTGGSYNEQFF TGTGCCAGCCTGATCCAGACAGGAGGCTCCTACAATGAGCAGTTCTTC
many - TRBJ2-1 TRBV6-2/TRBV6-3 CASSPEGEQFF TGTGCCAGCAGTCCAGAGGGTGAGCAGTTCTTC
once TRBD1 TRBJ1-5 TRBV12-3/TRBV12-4 CASRDRLNQPQHF TGTGCCAGCAGGGACAGGCTCAATCAGCCCCAGCATTTT
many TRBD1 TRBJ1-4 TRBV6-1 CATRPGQKAEKLFF TGTGCCACCCGACCGGGACAGAAGGCGGAAAAACTGTTTTTT
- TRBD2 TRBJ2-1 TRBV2 CASSRTSGSYNEQFF TGTGCCAGCAGTAGGACTAGCGGCTCCTACAATGAGCAGTTCTTC
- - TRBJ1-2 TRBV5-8 CASSLLTPNYGYTF TGTGCCAGCAGCCTACTGACACCAAACTATGGCTACACCTTC
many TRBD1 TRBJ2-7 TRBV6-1 CASSRDAGTGGYEQYF TGTGCCAGCAGTCGCGACGCCGGGACAGGGGGCTACGAGCAGTACTTC
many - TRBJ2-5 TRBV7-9 CASSPPDQETQYF TGTGCCAGCAGCCCTCCGGACCAAGAGACCCAGTACTTC
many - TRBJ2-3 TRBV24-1 CATSDETRAQYF TGTGCCACCAGTGACGAGACTCGGGCGCAGTATTTT
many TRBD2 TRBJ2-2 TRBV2 CASTRSAGGTNTGELFF TGTGCCAGCACCCGGTCAGCGGGAGGCACGAACACCGGGGAGCTGTTTTTT
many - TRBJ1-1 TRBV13 CASSTTGKLSAFF TGTGCCAGCAGCACAACAGGTAAATTGAGCGCTTTCTTT
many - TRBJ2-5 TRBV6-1 CASSPPLLGGETQYF TGTGCCAGCAGTCCACCCCTACTCGGAGGGGAGACCCAGTACTTC
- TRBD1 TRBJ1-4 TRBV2 CASRGDRDNEKLFF TGTGCCAGCAGGGGGGACAGAGATAATGAAAAACTGTTTTTT
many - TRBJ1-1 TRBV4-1 CASSQDRVGRANTEAFF TGCGCCAGCAGCCAAGATCGGGTAGGCAGGGCGAACACTGAAGCTTTCTTT
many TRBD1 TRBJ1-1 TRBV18 CASSPRGTGPNTEAFF TGTGCCAGCTCACCACGGGGGACAGGCCCGAACACTGAAGCTTTCTTT
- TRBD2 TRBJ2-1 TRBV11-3 CASSSLAGIGSNEQFF TGTGCCAGCAGCTCGTTAGCGGGTATAGGGAGCAATGAGCAGTTCTTC
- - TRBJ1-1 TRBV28 CASRGAGVASTEAFF TGTGCCAGCAGGGGGGCCGGGGTGGCGAGCACTGAAGCTTTCTTT
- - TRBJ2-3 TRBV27 CASRSQDHGTDTQYF TGTGCCAGCAGGTCCCAGGACCATGGGACAGATACGCAGTATTTT
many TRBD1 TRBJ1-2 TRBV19 CASSLTRTGNYGYTF TGTGCCAGTAGTTTAACTAGGACAGGAAACTATGGCTACACCTTC
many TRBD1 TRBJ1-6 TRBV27 CASSPRTGVGNSPLHF TGTGCCAGCAGTCCCCGGACAGGGGTGGGGAATTCACCCCTCCACTTT
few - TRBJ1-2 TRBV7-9 CASSLGGARERTGYTF TGTGCCAGCAGCTTGGGGGGGGCCCGGGAGCGGACGGGCTACACCTTC
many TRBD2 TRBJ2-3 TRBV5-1 CASSLVTSGRTDTQYF TGCGCCAGCAGCTTGGTGACTAGCGGACGCACAGATACGCAGTATTTT
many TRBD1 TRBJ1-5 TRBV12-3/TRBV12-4 CASSLWQGANQPQHF TGTGCCAGCAGTTTGTGGCAGGGGGCCAATCAGCCCCAGCATTTT